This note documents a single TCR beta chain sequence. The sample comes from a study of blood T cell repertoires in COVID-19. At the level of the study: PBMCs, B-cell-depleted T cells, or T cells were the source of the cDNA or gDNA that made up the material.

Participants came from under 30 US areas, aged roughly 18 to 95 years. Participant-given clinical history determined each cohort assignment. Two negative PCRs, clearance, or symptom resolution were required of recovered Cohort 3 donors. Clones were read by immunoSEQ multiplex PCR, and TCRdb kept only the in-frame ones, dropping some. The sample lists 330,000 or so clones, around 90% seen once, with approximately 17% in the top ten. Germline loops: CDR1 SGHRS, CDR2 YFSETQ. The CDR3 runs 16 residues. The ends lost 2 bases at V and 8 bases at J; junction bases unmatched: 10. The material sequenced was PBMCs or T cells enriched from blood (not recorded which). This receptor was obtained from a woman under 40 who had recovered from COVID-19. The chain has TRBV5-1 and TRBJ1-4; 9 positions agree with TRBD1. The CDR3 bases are TGCGCCAGCAGCTTCCGGTGCGGGGACAGGGACGAAAAACTGTTTTTT. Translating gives CASSFRCGDRDEKLFF. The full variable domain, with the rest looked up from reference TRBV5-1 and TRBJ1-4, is KAGVTQTPRYLIKTRGQQVTLSCSPISGHRSVSWYQQTPGQGLQFLFEYFSETQRNKGNFPGRFSGRQFSNSRSEMNVSTLELGDSALYLCASSFRCGDRDEKLFFGSGTQLSVL.